This T cell receptor (beta chain) came from a study of blood T cell repertoires in COVID-19. Study as a whole: Acute and convalescent COVID-19 specimens originated in the United States, Italy and Spain. PBMCs, B-cell-depleted T cells, or T cells provided the cDNA or gDNA that made up the material.

Produced via immunoSEQ multiplex PCR; TCRdb's table is partial and in-frame only. The profile covers roughly 65,000 clones, with 75% to 80% appearing a single time and around 47% taken by the ten largest. This CDR3 is built from 14 residues. CDR1 is LGHDT, CDR2 YNNKEL, per germline (reference sequence). V was shortened by 1 base and J by 9 bases, with 10 bases between the two germline ends. The sample taken for sequencing was peripheral blood. The clonotype comes from a human donor in a cohort sampled during active COVID-19. V and J are TRBV3-1 (or the pseudogene TRBV3-2) and TRBJ1-6; D not resolved. Written as DNA, the CDR3 is TGTGCCAGCAGCCAAGGGCAGGTATTTTCACCCCTCCACTTT. It yields the protein CASSQGQVFSPLHF.